These T cell receptor beta chains were read from a single sample in a study of T cells after posttransplantation cyclophosphamide. The protocol was immunoSEQ multiplex PCR, while the TCRdb copy is restricted to in-frame clones and leaves out a portion. This sample includes 40,000 to 55,000 clones with no singletons; its ten biggest clones take up approximately 2%. The sample taken for sequencing was PBMCs. The receptor set was obtained from a man aged 35 to 55 in good health, CMV-negative, and a related stem cell transplant donor. Both conserved end residues are part of each CDR3. Each record gives: V gene, D gene, clone size, J gene, CDR3 protein, CDR3 DNA. The D gene is left open where the match is weak. Clone sizes are shown as once, few, many or a size class.

TRBV18	NA	many	TRBJ2-7	CASSPRQGREQYF	TGTGCCAGCTCACCACGGCAGGGTCGCGAGCAGTACTTC
TRBV4-1	TRBD1	many	TRBJ1-2	CASSQDTGGFNYGYTF	TGCGCCAGCAGCCAAGACACAGGGGGCTTTAACTATGGCTACACCTTC
TRBV4-1	TRBD2	many	TRBJ2-3	CASSYTSGGLDTQYF	TGCGCCAGCAGCTATACTAGCGGGGGGTTAGATACGCAGTATTTT
TRBV11-2	NA	many	TRBJ2-1	CASSSGVDEQFF	TGTGCCAGCAGCTCCGGGGTGGACGAGCAGTTCTTC
TRBV5-1	NA	many	TRBJ1-1	CASSLAGGFTALNTEAFF	TGCGCCAGCAGCTTGGCCGGGGGGTTCACGGCCTTGAACACTGAAGCTTTCTTT
TRBV19	TRBD2	many	TRBJ2-7	CASSIGASGTYEQYF	TGTGCCAGTAGTATAGGTGCTAGCGGAACCTACGAGCAGTACTTC
TRBV19	NA	many	TRBJ1-5	CASQVPGHSSPQHF	TGTGCCAGTCAAGTTCCGGGACATTCATCGCCCCAGCATTTT
TRBV9	NA	many	TRBJ2-2	CASSVKTGELFF	TGTGCCAGCAGCGTAAAGACTGGGGAGCTGTTTTTT
TRBV5-1	TRBD2	few	TRBJ2-1	CASSFRLAGGDEQFF	TGCGCCAGCAGCTTTCGACTAGCGGGAGGAGATGAGCAGTTCTTC
TRBV7-6	TRBD1	many	TRBJ1-1	CASSPGQGSMNTEAFF	TGTGCCAGCAGCCCCGGACAGGGTAGCATGAACACTGAAGCTTTCTTT
TRBV7-2	TRBD2	few	TRBJ2-5	CASSRGPSGSGETQYF	TGTGCCAGCAGCCGCGGGCCTAGCGGGAGTGGGGAGACCCAGTACTTC
TRBV30	NA	many	TRBJ2-3	CAWSLLDTQYF	TGTGCCTGGAGTCTATTGGATACGCAGTATTTT
TRBV12-5	TRBD1	many	TRBJ2-6	CASGSTGAGANVLTF	TGTGCTAGTGGCTCGACAGGGGCTGGGGCCAACGTCCTGACTTTC
TRBV15	NA	few	TRBJ1-3	CATSRDRGSGNTIYF	TGTGCCACCAGCAGAGATCGGGGCTCTGGAAACACCATATATTTT
TRBV5-4	TRBD2	many	TRBJ2-2	CASSLGTSGTTGELFF	TGTGCCAGCAGCTTGGGGACTAGCGGGACTACCGGGGAGCTGTTTTTT
TRBV12-5	NA	many	TRBJ2-6	CASGLVPGEPSGANVLTF	TGTGCTAGTGGTTTGGTCCCGGGAGAACCTTCTGGGGCCAACGTCCTGACTTTC